Detailed here is one T cell receptor beta chain. The target antigen is unknown. These data are taken from a study of cytomegalovirus exposure and HLA in healthy donors. As for the study in general: Across 300 to 400 genotyped donors, around 82% landed in the Caucasian-associated ancestry cluster. Study-wide results and caveats: The study designated roughly 160 TCR beta chains cytomegalovirus-associated. Among donors in an Asian-associated ancestry cluster, a later analysis reportedly found fewer N-insertions than the approximately 700-donor mean.

Germline CDR1 reads DFQATT; CDR2 reads SNEGSKA (reference sequence). This CDR3 is 11 amino acids long. The germline V and J ends were trimmed by 6 bases and 5 bases, with 11 bases remaining between them. 60 Vbeta and 13 Jbeta primers were used in PCR. Data came from immunoSEQ multiplex PCR; TCRdb stores just in-frame clones and leaves some out. This table holds under 120,000 clones. V and J are TRBV20-1 and TRBJ2-7, with D tentatively TRBD2 (5 bases). Sequencing was performed on PBMCs. The source of this sequence is a man aged 45-65 years in good health and CMV-seronegative. The CDR3 DNA sequence: TGCAGTGCAGCGGTCTATCACGAGCAGTACTTC. It encodes CSAAVYHEQYF.